Below are 31 T cell receptor beta chains sequenced from a single sample in a study of blood T cell repertoires in COVID-19. Some clones are missing from TCRdb's copy, which holds only in-frame ones; the method was immunoSEQ multiplex PCR. The table has about 74,000 clones, roughly 84% seen once. What was sequenced was peripheral blood. These receptors were collected from a man in his sixties or seventies with active or convalescent COVID-19.

The V call is TRBV7-3, the J call TRBJ2-5, with 7 bases identical to TRBD2. This CDR3 is built from 13 residues. Germline V gene lookup returns CDR1 SGHTA and CDR2 FQGTGA. Trimming removed 5 bases from V and 6 bases from J; junction bases left unmatched: 6. The CDR3 DNA follows: TGTGCCAGCAGCGCGGAGGGAGGGCAGACCCAGTACTTC. The encoded protein is CASSAEGGQTQYF.

V gene TRBV7-2 combines with J gene TRBJ2-5; TRBD2 matches at 8 bases. Germline V gene sequence: CDR1 SGHTA, CDR2 FQGNSA. Germline trimming cut 4 bases from V and 5 bases from J; bases unmatched to any gene: 9. This CDR3 spans 15 amino acids. Written as DNA, the CDR3 is TGTGCCAGCAGCTCCGGGGGGGCGAGAAGGGAGACCCAGTACTTC. It yields the protein CASSSGGARRETQYF.

The V and J genes are TRBV4-1 and TRBJ2-5, with TRBD2 as a possible D gene (7 bases). CDR3 length equals 17 residues. The germline CDR1 and CDR2 sequences are MGHRA and YSYEKL. Trimming left V 1 base short and J 5 bases short, with 20 bases between. DNA for the CDR3: TGCGCCAGCAGCCAAGGTGACCCTCGGGGGGCTCGGGAGACCCAGTACTTC. Translating it yields CASSQGDPRGARETQYF.

This clone was observed a single time. The CDR3 reads CASSPRMGASNQPQHF. CDR3 in DNA: TGTGCCAGCAGCCCGAGAATGGGGGCCAGCAATCAGCCCCAGCATTTT. The chain combines TRBV5-8 with TRBJ1-5, with a possible D match to TRBD1 (6 bases). Deletions cut 4 bases from V and 1 base from J, with 15 bases between. CDR1 and CDR2 from the germline V gene are SGHTS and YDEGEE. CDR3 length equals 16 residues.

The chain links TRBV3-1 (or the pseudogene TRBV3-2) to TRBJ2-3, with no clear D. Germline CDR1 and CDR2: LGHDT and YNNKEL (reference sequence). V lost 3 bases to trimming and J lost 6 bases, with 13 bases between them. The CDR3 consists of 14 residues. Written as DNA, the CDR3 is TGTGCCAGCAGCCAGGTATCTAGTTCCGATACGCAGTATTTT. This codes for CASSQVSSSDTQYF.

The V gene is TRBV9, the J gene TRBJ2-1; TRBD1 agrees at 9 bases. Losses at the gene ends were 4 bases for V and 5 bases for J; bases not matched to a gene: 4. The length of the CDR3 is 14 residues. Germline assignment: CDR1 SGDLS and CDR2 YYNGEE. For the CDR3, the DNA is TGTGCCAGCAGCCCGAGGACAGGGGACAATGAGCAGTTCTTC. This translates into CASSPRTGDNEQFF. Using reference TRBV9 and TRBJ2-1 for the parts outside the CDR3, the full variable domain is DSGVTQTPKHLITATGQRVTLRCSPRSGDLSVYWYQQSLDQGLQFLIQYYNGEERAKGNILERFSAQQFPDLHSELNLSSLELGDSALYFCASSPRTGDNEQFFGPGTRLTVL.

The chain couples TRBV3-1 (or the pseudogene TRBV3-2) to TRBJ2-3; D gene unclear. V was trimmed by 0 bases and J by 6 bases, leaving 13 bases between them. The germline V gene has CDR1 LGHDT and CDR2 YNNKEL (reference sequence). This CDR3 has 15 amino acids. The CDR3 bases are TGTGCCAGCAGCCAAGAGACTGATCCACGGGATACGCAGTATTTT. It specifies CASSQETDPRDTQYF.

This clone was observed once. The V gene is TRBV3-1 (or the pseudogene TRBV3-2), the J gene TRBJ1-2; D gene ambiguous. This CDR3 contains 14 residues. CDR1 LGHDT and CDR2 YNNKEL come from the germline V gene (reference sequence). V was pared by 0 bases and J by 1 base, with 6 bases between. In DNA form, the CDR3 reads TGTGCCAGCAGCCAAGATCAGAATAACTATGGCTACACCTTC. This translates into CASSQDQNNYGYTF.

The chain carries TRBV7-2 and TRBJ2-7, with TRBD2 matching over 9 bases. Germline V gene sequence: CDR1 SGHTA, CDR2 FQGNSA. V was pared by 5 bases and J by 1 base, with 3 bases of the junction left unmatched. The CDR3 consists of 14 residues. CDR3 protein: CASSRGGGSYEQYF. The CDR3 nucleotides are TGTGCCAGCAGCCGCGGGGGGGGTTCCTACGAGCAGTACTTC.

V gene TRBV9 combines with J gene TRBJ2-3; 7 bases match TRBD1. The CDR3 consists of 15 residues. Germline assignment: CDR1 SGDLS and CDR2 YYNGEE. Unmatched junction bases numbered 6, after V lost 4 bases and J lost 1 base. DNA of the CDR3: TGTGCCAGCAGCCCAGCGGACAGGCGCACAGATACGCAGTATTTT. This sequence encodes CASSPADRRTDTQYF. The complete variable domain, with remaining parts taken from reference TRBV9 and TRBJ2-3, reads DSGVTQTPKHLITATGQRVTLRCSPRSGDLSVYWYQQSLDQGLQFLIQYYNGEERAKGNILERFSAQQFPDLHSELNLSSLELGDSALYFCASSPADRRTDTQYFGPGTRLTVL.

The chain links TRBV7-8 to TRBJ1-1; 10 nucleotides agree with TRBD1. The V and J ends lost 0 bases and 9 bases, in that order; junction bases with no gene match: 4. CDR1 and CDR2 from the germline V gene are SGHVS and FQNEAQ. The CDR3 spans 14 residues. The DNA of the CDR3 is TGTGCCAGCAGCTTAGCAGGGACAGGGGAGAAAGCTTTCTTT. Protein sequence: CASSLAGTGEKAFF.

This rearrangement joins TRBV14 to TRBJ2-5; 9 bases map to TRBD2. Germline loops: CDR1 SGHDN, CDR2 FVKESK. The CDR3 loop spans 14 amino acids. After removal of 5 bases from V and 2 bases from J, the junction contained 3 bases not matched to a gene. CDR3 in amino acids: CASSFGLAQETQYF. CDR3 nucleotide sequence: TGTGCCAGCAGCTTCGGACTAGCGCAAGAGACCCAGTACTTC.

The chain carries TRBV15 and TRBJ1-5; no definite D call. The ends were cut back, 0 bases at V and 0 bases at J, with 6 bases in the middle. Germline lookup yields CDR1 LNHNV and CDR2 YYDKDF (reference sequence). The CDR3 length is 15 residues. As DNA, the CDR3 is TGTGCCACCAGCAGAGATGGCTCTAGCAATCAGCCCCAGCATTTT. Its protein is CATSRDGSSNQPQHF.

The chain joins TRBV15 to TRBJ1-4; D gene ambiguous. CDR3 size: 14 residues. Germline V gene data show CDR1 as LNHNV and CDR2 as YYDKDF (reference sequence). The V and J ends lost 1 base and 5 bases respectively, with 8 bases between them. The CDR3, as DNA: TGTGCCACCAGCAGAGTAACACCCAATGAAAAACTGTTTTTT. Amino acid sequence: CATSRVTPNEKLFF. Drawing the rest from reference TRBV15 and TRBJ1-4, the complete variable domain is DAMVIQNPRYQVTQFGKPVTLSCSQTLNHNVMYWYQQKSSQAPKLLFHYYDKDFNNEADTPDNFQSRRPNTSFCFLDIRSPGLGDTAMYLCATSRVTPNEKLFFGSGTQLSVL.

The rearrangement uses TRBV7-3 and TRBJ1-1; tentative D call: TRBD1 (5 bases). This CDR3 contains 14 residues. Per the germline V gene, CDR1 is SGHTA and CDR2 is FQGTGA. V was shortened by 7 bases and J by 2 bases, with 14 bases between the two germline ends. CDR3 sequence (DNA): TGTGCCAGCACCTCTACAGGAACTAACACTGAAGCTTTCTTT. Translated: CASTSTGTNTEAFF.

The CDR3 region is CASSTAQVASGGSPLHF. The CDR3 DNA is TGTGCCAGCAGCACCGCTCAAGTGGCGAGCGGGGGTTCACCCCTCCACTTT. The chain combines TRBV9 with TRBJ1-6; possibly TRBD1 for D (5 bases). The germline V gene encodes CDR1 SGDLS and CDR2 YYNGEE. This CDR3 is 17 amino acids long. V was cut by 4 bases and J by 9 bases, with 23 bases left in between.

The rearrangement uses TRBV5-4 and TRBJ2-3; 9 bases align to TRBD1. CDR1 SGHNT and CDR2 YYREEE come from the germline V gene (reference sequence). J was trimmed by 4 bases and V by 4 bases; bases with no gene match: 10. This CDR3 has 16 amino acids. CDR3 sequence (DNA): TGTGCCAGCAGCGTACCTTCGGGACAGGGACCAGATACGCAGTATTTT. Amino acids: CASSVPSGQGPDTQYF. The full variable domain, rest sourced from reference TRBV5-4 and TRBJ2-3, is ETGVTQSPTHLIKTRGQQVTLRCSSQSGHNTVSWYQQALGQGPQFIFQYYREEENGRGNFPPRFSGLQFPNYSSELNVNALELDDSALYLCASSVPSGQGPDTQYFGPGTRLTVL.

The chain employs TRBV2 and TRBJ2-3; 14 nucleotides match TRBD2. The germline V gene has CDR1 SNHLY and CDR2 FYNNEI. Losses at the gene ends were 6 bases for V and 4 bases for J; bases not matched to a gene: 6. CDR3 length: 16 amino acids. Here the CDR3 reads CASSRLAGGAADTQYF. As DNA, the CDR3 is TGTGCCAGCAGCAGACTAGCGGGGGGGGCCGCAGATACGCAGTATTTT.

This chain connects TRBV5-1 to TRBJ2-3, with 9 bases identical to TRBD2. CDR1 SGHRS and CDR2 YFSETQ come from the germline V gene. The CDR3 is 15 amino acids. The junction had 3 bases not matched to a gene; V was cut back by 0 bases and J by 4 bases. The CDR3, as DNA: TGCGCCAGCAGCTTGGGCGGGGGGGACTCAGATACGCAGTATTTT. Its protein product is CASSLGGGDSDTQYF.

The V gene is TRBV19, the J gene TRBJ1-5; the D gene is possibly TRBD1 (6 bases). Germline CDR1 LNHDA, CDR2 SQIVND (reference sequence). The CDR3 covers 17 residues. V was shortened by 1 base and J by 3 bases, with 16 bases between the two germline ends. For the CDR3, the DNA is TGTGCCAGTAGTATAGCCCTAGACAGGTTCTCCAATCAGCCCCAGCATTTT. Residues: CASSIALDRFSNQPQHF.

CDR3 nucleotide sequence: TGCGCCAGCAGCTTGGATCGCGGGGGGACAGGGACGTTTAGAGGCTACACCTTC. Translation: CASSLDRGGTGTFRGYTF. The chain carries TRBV5-1 and TRBJ1-2; 9 bases fit TRBD1. After removal of 0 bases from V and 8 bases from J, the junction contained 17 bases not matched to a gene. The CDR3 consists of 18 residues. Germline CDR1 and CDR2: SGHRS and YFSETQ.

The chain carries TRBV2 and TRBJ1-6, with D perhaps TRBD1 (6 bases). Germline V gene lookup returns CDR1 SNHLY and CDR2 FYNNEI. The CDR3 sequence is 14 residues long. Trimming took off 10 bases at V and 5 bases at J, with 15 bases between the two ends. CDR3 sequence (DNA): TGTGCCACTACAACCGGGACAAATAATTCACCCCTCCACTTT. Its translation: CATTTGTNNSPLHF. Drawing the rest from reference TRBV2 and TRBJ1-6, the complete variable domain is EPEVTQTPSHQVTQMGQEVILRCVPISNHLYFYWYRQILGQKVEFLVSFYNNEISEKSEIFDDQFSVERPDGSNFTLKIRSTKLEDSAMYFCATTTGTNNSPLHFGNGTRLTVT.

V gene TRBV7-9 combines with J gene TRBJ2-7, with 7 bases identical to TRBD2. Germline assignment: CDR1 SEHNR and CDR2 FQNEAQ (reference sequence). V was pared by 3 bases and J by 2 bases, with 4 bases of the junction left unmatched. The CDR3 extends over 14 amino acids. Written as DNA, the CDR3 is TGTGCCAGCAGCTTTGGGACTACCACCTACGAGCAGTACTTC. This translates into CASSFGTTTYEQYF.

This clone has only one observation. V and J are TRBV18 and TRBJ2-5; TRBD2 matches at 7 bases. This CDR3 region has 13 residues. V shed 5 bases and J 4 bases; nucleotides not matched to a gene: 4. Germline loops: CDR1 KGHSH, CDR2 LQKENI. CDR3 in amino acids: CASSSASGETQYF. The CDR3 nucleotides read TGTGCCAGCTCATCCGCTAGCGGAGAGACCCAGTACTTC.

The V call is TRBV7-9, the J call TRBJ2-7, with D possibly being TRBD2 (6 bases). The CDR3 covers 13 residues. V was shortened by 1 base and J by 3 bases, with 7 bases between the two germline ends. Germline CDR1 reads SEHNR; CDR2 reads FQNEAQ (reference sequence). CDR3 in amino acids: CASSLGRDYEQYF. CDR3 DNA: TGTGCCAGCAGCTTAGGGCGGGACTACGAGCAGTACTTC.

The rearrangement joins TRBV7-9 to TRBJ1-1; D remains ambiguous. The V end lost 0 bases, the J end lost 4 bases, and 9 bases lay between the germline ends. Germline V gives CDR1 SEHNR, CDR2 FQNEAQ (reference sequence). This CDR3 is built from 14 residues. DNA of the CDR3: TGTGCCAGCAGCTTAGCGCAGCGTGGCACTGAAGCTTTCTTT. It is translated as CASSLAQRGTEAFF.

V usage is TRBV27 and J usage is TRBJ2-7, with D uncertain. Trimming pared 5 bases from V and 2 bases from J, leaving 10 bases between. The CDR3 runs 13 residues. Germline CDR1 MNHEY, CDR2 SMNVEV (reference sequence). The CDR3 here is CASSPVPTYEQYF. The DNA for the CDR3 is TGTGCCAGCAGTCCAGTCCCAACCTACGAGCAGTACTTC.

The genes are TRBV28 and TRBJ2-1; D is possibly TRBD2 (6 bases). This CDR3 has 20 residues. V gave up 4 bases and J gave up 1 base, with 26 bases separating them. CDR1 is MDHEN and CDR2 is SYDVKM in the germline V gene. CDR3 region: CASSYLGDLAGKASYNEQFF. The CDR3, as DNA: TGTGCCAGCAGTTACCTCGGGGACTTGGCGGGGAAAGCATCCTACAATGAGCAGTTCTTC.

V gene TRBV2 combines with J gene TRBJ1-6; the match to TRBD1 covers 8 bases. The CDR3 sequence is 12 residues long. J was trimmed by 9 bases and V by 8 bases; bases with no gene match: 3. The germline gives CDR1 SNHLY, CDR2 FYNNEI. The CDR3 DNA follows: TGTGCCAGCGGTACAGGGGGTTCACCCCTCCACTTT. Protein sequence: CASGTGGSPLHF.

The chain uses TRBV6-1 and TRBJ1-5; no definite D call. Germline assignment: CDR1 MNHNS and CDR2 SASEGT. The CDR3 length is 12 residues. V lost 3 bases to trimming and J lost 5 bases, with 5 bases between them. DNA for the CDR3: TGTGCCAGCAGTGATTCTTATCAGCCCCAGCATTTT. This gives the protein CASSDSYQPQHF.

J is TRBJ2-7 and V is TRBV5-6; the match to TRBD2 covers 9 bases. V shed 2 bases and J 0 bases; nucleotides not matched to a gene: 6. This CDR3 is 16 amino acids long. From germline, CDR1 is SGHDT and CDR2 YYEEEE. The CDR3 DNA follows: TGTGCCAGCAGCTTTCTAGCGGGGACAAGCTCCTACGAGCAGTACTTC. Protein product: CASSFLAGTSSYEQYF.